This is a list of T cell receptor beta chains from one sample in a study of blood T cells in healthy people across ages. TCRdb reprocessed the 5' RACE reads via MiXCR and lists one record per CDR3 protein. The data hold fewer than 950,000 distinct CDR3 sequences, with around 34% observed a single time. Material for sequencing was blood. The receptors were gathered from a man aged 18 to 29 in good health. CDR3s include the opening cysteine and the closing phenylalanine or tryptophan. Each record gives: J gene, CDR3 length, V gene, D gene, clone size, CDR3 protein, CDR3 DNA. A D gene is named only where the DNA matches it firmly. Size tells how often a clone was seen (once, few, many) or the class of an expanded clone, and some rows leave it out.

J gene: TRBJ2-5
CDR3 length: 15
V gene: TRBV5-1
D gene: TRBD2
clone size: few
CDR3 protein: CASSLPSGGANEQYF
CDR3 DNA: TGCGCCAGCAGCTTGCCGAGCGGGGGGGCCAATGAGCAGTACTTC

J gene: TRBJ1-1
CDR3 length: 15
V gene: TRBV25-1
D gene: TRBD1
clone size: NA
CDR3 protein: CASSEVGQKNTEAFF
CDR3 DNA: TGTGCCAGCAGTGAAGTGGGACAGAAAAACACTGAAGCTTTCTTT

J gene: TRBJ2-3
CDR3 length: 15
V gene: TRBV27
D gene: TRBD2
clone size: few
CDR3 protein: CASSLAGEGTDTQYF
CDR3 DNA: TGTGCCAGCAGTTTGGCGGGGGAAGGCACAGATACGCAGTATTTT

J gene: TRBJ2-7
CDR3 length: 15
V gene: TRBV6-5
D gene: NA
clone size: NA
CDR3 protein: CASSYSRGSSYEQYF
CDR3 DNA: TGTGCCAGCAGTTACTCCCGGGGTAGCTCCTACGAGCAGTACTTC

J gene: TRBJ2-7
CDR3 length: 16
V gene: TRBV9
D gene: NA
clone size: many
CDR3 protein: CASSPTSGTPSYEQYF
CDR3 DNA: TGTGCCAGCAGCCCTACTTCCGGGACACCATCCTACGAGCAGTACTTC

J gene: TRBJ2-1
CDR3 length: 14
V gene: TRBV20-1
D gene: TRBD2
clone size: few
CDR3 protein: CSASILGGGNEQFF
CDR3 DNA: TGCAGTGCTAGTATTTTGGGGGGAGGGAATGAGCAGTTCTTC

J gene: TRBJ2-5
CDR3 length: 12
V gene: TRBV29-1
D gene: TRBD1
clone size: NA
CDR3 protein: CSAQDRGETQYF
CDR3 DNA: TGCAGCGCCCAGGACAGGGGAGAGACCCAGTACTTC

J gene: TRBJ1-5
CDR3 length: 13
V gene: TRBV7-9
D gene: NA
clone size: many
CDR3 protein: CASSLGINQPQHF
CDR3 DNA: TGTGCCAGCAGCCTCGGGATCAATCAGCCCCAGCATTTT

J gene: TRBJ1-6
CDR3 length: 17
V gene: TRBV7-9
D gene: TRBD1
clone size: NA
CDR3 protein: CASSLATGSGDNSPLHF
CDR3 DNA: TGTGCCAGCAGCTTAGCGACAGGGAGCGGGGATAATTCACCCCTCCACTTT

J gene: TRBJ1-5
CDR3 length: 12
V gene: TRBV6-2/TRBV6-3
D gene: NA
clone size: NA
CDR3 protein: CASSSLRQPQHF
CDR3 DNA: TGTGCCAGCAGCAGCCTTAGGCAGCCCCAGCATTTT

J gene: TRBJ2-7
CDR3 length: 14
V gene: TRBV4-2
D gene: TRBD2
clone size: NA
CDR3 protein: CASRSGTSSREQYF
CDR3 DNA: TGTGCCAGCAGATCCGGGACTAGCTCCCGCGAGCAGTACTTC

J gene: TRBJ1-6
CDR3 length: 14
V gene: TRBV6-6
D gene: NA
clone size: NA
CDR3 protein: CATGEIDYNSPLHF
CDR3 DNA: TGTGCAACCGGGGAGATAGACTATAATTCACCCCTCCACTTT

J gene: TRBJ2-1
CDR3 length: 15
V gene: TRBV5-1
D gene: TRBD2
clone size: many
CDR3 protein: CASSLTSGGADEQFF
CDR3 DNA: TGCGCCAGCAGCTTGACTAGCGGGGGGGCTGATGAGCAGTTCTTC

J gene: TRBJ2-1
CDR3 length: 15
V gene: TRBV7-9
D gene: TRBD2
clone size: NA
CDR3 protein: CASTRLAGADSEQFF
CDR3 DNA: TGTGCCAGCACCAGACTAGCGGGAGCGGACAGTGAGCAGTTCTTC

J gene: TRBJ2-7
CDR3 length: 16
V gene: TRBV12-3/TRBV12-4
D gene: NA
clone size: few
CDR3 protein: CASSFDGLSSYNEQYF
CDR3 DNA: TGTGCCAGCAGTTTTGACGGGCTGAGCTCCTACAATGAGCAGTACTTC

J gene: TRBJ2-1
CDR3 length: 14
V gene: TRBV7-2
D gene: NA
clone size: few
CDR3 protein: CASSLGGEHPEQFF
CDR3 DNA: TGTGCCAGCAGCTTAGGGGGGGAACACCCTGAGCAGTTCTTC

J gene: TRBJ2-5
CDR3 length: 13
V gene: TRBV30
D gene: NA
clone size: once
CDR3 protein: CAWRTGLMGTQYF
CDR3 DNA: TGTGCCTGGAGGACAGGCCTTATGGGGACCCAGTACTTC

J gene: TRBJ2-3
CDR3 length: 15
V gene: TRBV7-2
D gene: TRBD1
clone size: many
CDR3 protein: CASSEQGARTDTQYF
CDR3 DNA: TGTGCCAGCAGCGAACAGGGGGCGCGCACAGATACGCAGTATTTT

J gene: TRBJ2-5
CDR3 length: 15
V gene: TRBV28
D gene: TRBD2
clone size: few
CDR3 protein: CASSSRAGQKETQYF
CDR3 DNA: TGTGCCAGCAGTTCGAGAGCGGGGCAAAAAGAGACCCAGTACTTC

J gene: TRBJ2-1
CDR3 length: 15
V gene: TRBV6-2/TRBV6-3
D gene: NA
clone size: many
CDR3 protein: CASRPPPGTGNEQFF
CDR3 DNA: TGTGCCAGCAGGCCCCCACCGGGCACAGGGAATGAGCAGTTCTTC

J gene: TRBJ2-5
CDR3 length: 13
V gene: TRBV9
D gene: NA
clone size: few
CDR3 protein: CASSVGQEETQYF
CDR3 DNA: TGTGCCAGCAGCGTGGGTCAGGAAGAGACCCAGTACTTC

J gene: TRBJ1-1
CDR3 length: 16
V gene: TRBV4-1
D gene: TRBD1
clone size: few
CDR3 protein: CASSRRRQGLNTEAFF
CDR3 DNA: TGCGCCAGCAGCCGAAGAAGACAGGGTCTGAACACTGAAGCTTTCTTT

J gene: TRBJ2-3
CDR3 length: 16
V gene: TRBV7-2
D gene: TRBD2
clone size: NA
CDR3 protein: CASSLARGGLWYTQYF
CDR3 DNA: TGTGCCAGCAGCTTAGCGCGGGGGGGCCTCTGGTATACGCAGTATTTT

J gene: TRBJ1-1
CDR3 length: 12
V gene: TRBV4-3
D gene: NA
clone size: few
CDR3 protein: CASGSLNTEAFF
CDR3 DNA: TGCGCCAGCGGGAGTCTGAACACTGAAGCTTTCTTT

J gene: TRBJ2-3
CDR3 length: 14
V gene: TRBV7-9
D gene: NA
clone size: few
CDR3 protein: CASSWNREPDTQYF
CDR3 DNA: TGTGCCAGCAGCTGGAACAGGGAGCCGGATACGCAGTATTTT

J gene: TRBJ2-1
CDR3 length: 14
V gene: TRBV4-2
D gene: NA
clone size: NA
CDR3 protein: CASSPDWREETQFF
CDR3 DNA: TGTGCCAGCAGCCCCGACTGGAGGGAGGAGACCCAGTTCTTC

J gene: TRBJ2-3
CDR3 length: 15
V gene: TRBV12-3/TRBV12-4
D gene: NA
clone size: few
CDR3 protein: CASRRAGSGADTQYF
CDR3 DNA: TGTGCCAGCAGAAGGGCGGGGTCGGGGGCAGATACGCAGTATTTT

J gene: TRBJ1-2
CDR3 length: 13
V gene: TRBV20-1
D gene: TRBD1
clone size: once
CDR3 protein: CSATTGQDYGYTF
CDR3 DNA: TGCAGTGCTACGACCGGACAGGACTATGGCTACACCTTC

J gene: TRBJ2-4
CDR3 length: 13
V gene: TRBV9
D gene: NA
clone size: NA
CDR3 protein: CASSVGSKNIQYF
CDR3 DNA: TGTGCCAGCAGCGTAGGGTCCAAAAACATTCAGTACTTC

J gene: TRBJ2-3
CDR3 length: 13
V gene: TRBV5-6
D gene: NA
clone size: NA
CDR3 protein: CASRFESTDTQYF
CDR3 DNA: TGTGCCAGCAGGTTCGAGAGCACAGATACGCAGTATTTT

J gene: TRBJ2-7
CDR3 length: 15
V gene: TRBV5-1
D gene: NA
clone size: many
CDR3 protein: CASSADPWSSYEQYF
CDR3 DNA: TGCGCCAGCAGCGCTGACCCATGGAGCTCCTACGAGCAGTACTTC

J gene: TRBJ2-1
CDR3 length: 15
V gene: TRBV20-1
D gene: TRBD2
clone size: few
CDR3 protein: CSARDAAASGGGEFF
CDR3 DNA: TGCAGTGCTAGAGATGCGGCTGCTAGCGGGGGAGGGGAGTTCTTC

J gene: TRBJ1-2
CDR3 length: 13
V gene: TRBV10-3
D gene: TRBD1
clone size: few
CDR3 protein: CAISEWTGQGYTF
CDR3 DNA: TGTGCCATCAGTGAGTGGACAGGTCAAGGCTACACCTTC

J gene: TRBJ1-3
CDR3 length: 16
V gene: TRBV12-3/TRBV12-4
D gene: NA
clone size: NA
CDR3 protein: CASRVIGGPSGNTIYF
CDR3 DNA: TGTGCCAGCAGAGTGATTGGGGGGCCCTCTGGAAACACCATATATTTT

J gene: TRBJ2-1
CDR3 length: 14
V gene: TRBV28
D gene: NA
clone size: NA
CDR3 protein: CASIRGQGYNGQFF
CDR3 DNA: TGTGCCAGCATCCGAGGACAAGGTTACAATGGGCAGTTCTTC

J gene: TRBJ2-3
CDR3 length: 15
V gene: TRBV4-3
D gene: TRBD1
clone size: NA
CDR3 protein: CASSLYRGQTDTQYF
CDR3 DNA: TGCGCCAGCAGTCTTTACAGGGGGCAGACAGATACGCAGTATTTT

J gene: TRBJ2-1
CDR3 length: 16
V gene: TRBV2
D gene: NA
clone size: NA
CDR3 protein: CASSVPFLDTNNEQFF
CDR3 DNA: TGTGCCAGCAGTGTCCCGTTCTTAGACACTAACAATGAGCAGTTCTTC

J gene: TRBJ1-1
CDR3 length: 14
V gene: TRBV29-1
D gene: NA
clone size: NA
CDR3 protein: CSVVPQGMNTEAFF
CDR3 DNA: TGCAGCGTGGTCCCGCAGGGGATGAACACTGAAGCTTTCTTT

J gene: TRBJ2-5
CDR3 length: 13
V gene: TRBV7-2
D gene: NA
clone size: NA
CDR3 protein: CASTTQVEETQYF
CDR3 DNA: TGTGCCAGCACAACACAGGTAGAAGAGACCCAGTACTTC

J gene: TRBJ2-1
CDR3 length: 13
V gene: TRBV10-3
D gene: NA
clone size: NA
CDR3 protein: CAIRDDRAGEQFF
CDR3 DNA: TGTGCCATCAGGGACGACCGTGCTGGTGAGCAGTTCTTC